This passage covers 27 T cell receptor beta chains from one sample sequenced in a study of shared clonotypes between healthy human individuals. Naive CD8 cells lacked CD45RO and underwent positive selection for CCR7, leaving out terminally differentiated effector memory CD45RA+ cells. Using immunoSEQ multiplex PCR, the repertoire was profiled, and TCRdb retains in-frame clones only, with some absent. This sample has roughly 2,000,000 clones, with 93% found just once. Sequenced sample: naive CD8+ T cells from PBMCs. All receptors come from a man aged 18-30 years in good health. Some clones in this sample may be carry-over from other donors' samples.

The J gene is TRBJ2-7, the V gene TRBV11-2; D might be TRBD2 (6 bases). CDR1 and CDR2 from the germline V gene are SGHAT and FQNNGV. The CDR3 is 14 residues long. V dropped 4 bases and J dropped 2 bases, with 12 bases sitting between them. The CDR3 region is CASSSGDSPYEQYF. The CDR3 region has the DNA TGTGCCAGCAGCTCGGGGGACTCCCCCTACGAGCAGTACTTC.

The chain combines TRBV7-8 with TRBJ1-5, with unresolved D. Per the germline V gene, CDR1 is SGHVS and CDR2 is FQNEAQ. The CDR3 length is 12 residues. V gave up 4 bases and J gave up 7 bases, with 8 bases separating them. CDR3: CASSSDGQPQHF. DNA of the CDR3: TGTGCCAGCAGCTCTGACGGGCAGCCCCAGCATTTT.

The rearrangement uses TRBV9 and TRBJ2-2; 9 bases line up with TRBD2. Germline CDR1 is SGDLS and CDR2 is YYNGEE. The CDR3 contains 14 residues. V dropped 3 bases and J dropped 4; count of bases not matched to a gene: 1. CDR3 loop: CASSEGLATGELFF. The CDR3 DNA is TGTGCCAGCAGCGAGGGACTAGCCACCGGGGAGCTGTTTTTT. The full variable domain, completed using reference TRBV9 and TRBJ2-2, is DSGVTQTPKHLITATGQRVTLRCSPRSGDLSVYWYQQSLDQGLQFLIQYYNGEERAKGNILERFSAQQFPDLHSELNLSSLELGDSALYFCASSEGLATGELFFGEGSRLTVL.

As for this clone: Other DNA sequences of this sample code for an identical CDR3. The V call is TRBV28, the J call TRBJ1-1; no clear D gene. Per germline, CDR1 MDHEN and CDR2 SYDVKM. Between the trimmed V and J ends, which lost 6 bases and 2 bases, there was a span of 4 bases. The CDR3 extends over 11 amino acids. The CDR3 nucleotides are TGTGCCAGCAGAGTAAACACTGAAGCTTTCTTT. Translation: CASRVNTEAFF.

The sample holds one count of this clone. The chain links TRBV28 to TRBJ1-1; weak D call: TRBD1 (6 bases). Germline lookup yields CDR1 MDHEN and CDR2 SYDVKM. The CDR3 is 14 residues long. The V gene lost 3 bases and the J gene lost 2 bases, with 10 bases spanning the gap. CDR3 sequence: CASSFRGHNTEAFF. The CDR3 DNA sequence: TGTGCCAGCAGTTTTCGGGGGCATAACACTGAAGCTTTCTTT. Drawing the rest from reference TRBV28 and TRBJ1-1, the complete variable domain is DVKVTQSSRYLVKRTGEKVFLECVQDMDHENMFWYRQDPGLGLRLIYFSYDVKMKEKGDIPEGYSVSREKKERFSLILESASTNQTSMYLCASSFRGHNTEAFFGQGTRLTVV.

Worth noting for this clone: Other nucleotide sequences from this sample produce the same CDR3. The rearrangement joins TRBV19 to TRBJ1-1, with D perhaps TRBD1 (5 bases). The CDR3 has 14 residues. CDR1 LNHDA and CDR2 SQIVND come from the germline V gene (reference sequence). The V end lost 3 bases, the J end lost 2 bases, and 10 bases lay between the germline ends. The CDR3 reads CASSILGVNTEAFF. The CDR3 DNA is TGTGCCAGTAGTATCTTAGGGGTAAACACTGAAGCTTTCTTT.

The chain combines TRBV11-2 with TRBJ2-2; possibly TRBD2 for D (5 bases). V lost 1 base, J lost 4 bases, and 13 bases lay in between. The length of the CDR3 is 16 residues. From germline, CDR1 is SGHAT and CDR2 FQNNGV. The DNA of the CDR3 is TGTGCCAGCAGCTTAGGGAAGCGGCAGGCCACCGGGGAGCTGTTTTTT. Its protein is CASSLGKRQATGELFF.

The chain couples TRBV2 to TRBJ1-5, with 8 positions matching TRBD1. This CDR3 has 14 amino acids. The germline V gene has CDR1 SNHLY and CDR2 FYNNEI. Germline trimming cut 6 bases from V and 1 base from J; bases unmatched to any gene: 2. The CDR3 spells CASRGQESNQPQHF. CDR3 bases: TGTGCCAGCAGGGGACAGGAGAGCAATCAGCCCCAGCATTTT.

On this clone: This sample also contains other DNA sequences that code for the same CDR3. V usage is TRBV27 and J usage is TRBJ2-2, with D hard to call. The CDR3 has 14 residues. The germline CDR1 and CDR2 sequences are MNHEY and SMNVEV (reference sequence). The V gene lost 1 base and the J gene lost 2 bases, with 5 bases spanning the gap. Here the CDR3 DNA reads TGTGCCAGCAGTTTATACAGAAACACCGGGGAGCTGTTTTTT. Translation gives CASSLYRNTGELFF.

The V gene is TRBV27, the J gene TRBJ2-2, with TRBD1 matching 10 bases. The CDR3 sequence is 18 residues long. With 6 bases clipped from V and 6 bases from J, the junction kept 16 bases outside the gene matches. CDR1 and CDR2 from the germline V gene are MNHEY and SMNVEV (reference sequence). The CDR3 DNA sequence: TGTGCCAGCAGAGATCGACCGGGACAGGGGAGCGGCGCCGGGGAGCTGTTTTTT. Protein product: CASRDRPGQGSGAGELFF.

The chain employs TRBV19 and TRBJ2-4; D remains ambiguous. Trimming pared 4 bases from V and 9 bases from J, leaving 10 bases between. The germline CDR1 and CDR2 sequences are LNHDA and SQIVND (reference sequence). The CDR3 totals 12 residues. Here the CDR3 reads CASSTLWTIQYF. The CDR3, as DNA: TGTGCCAGTAGTACCCTTTGGACCATTCAGTACTTC.

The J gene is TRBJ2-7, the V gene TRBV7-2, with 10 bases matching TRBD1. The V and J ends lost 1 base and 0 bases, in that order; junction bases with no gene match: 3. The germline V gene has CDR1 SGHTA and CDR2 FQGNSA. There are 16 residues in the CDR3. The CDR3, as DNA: TGTGCCAGCAGCTTAGGGACAGGGGGACCCTCCTACGAGCAGTACTTC. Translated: CASSLGTGGPSYEQYF.

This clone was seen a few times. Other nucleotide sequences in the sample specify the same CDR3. For the CDR3, the DNA is TGTGCCAGCAGTCCGAGCGAAGGGGAAAGCAATCAGCCCCAGCATTTT. Amino acids: CASSPSEGESNQPQHF. The chain uses TRBV27 and TRBJ1-5; possibly TRBD1 for D (5 bases). This CDR3 has 16 amino acids. Deletions cut 5 bases from V and 1 base from J, with 15 bases between. CDR1 is MNHEY and CDR2 is SMNVEV in the germline V gene (reference sequence).

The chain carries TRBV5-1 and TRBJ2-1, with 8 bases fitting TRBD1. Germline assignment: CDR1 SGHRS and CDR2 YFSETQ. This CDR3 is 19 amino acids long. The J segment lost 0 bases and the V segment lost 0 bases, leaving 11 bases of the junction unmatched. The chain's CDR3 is CASSLADRVSLGSYNEQFF. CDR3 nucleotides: TGCGCCAGCAGCTTGGCGGACAGGGTTTCCCTCGGCTCCTACAATGAGCAGTTCTTC.

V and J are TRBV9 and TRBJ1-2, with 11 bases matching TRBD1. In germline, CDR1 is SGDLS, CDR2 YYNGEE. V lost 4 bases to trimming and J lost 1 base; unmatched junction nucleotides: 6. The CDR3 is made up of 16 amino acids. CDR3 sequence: CASSPSGQGVNYGYTF. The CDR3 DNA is TGTGCCAGCAGCCCGTCGGGACAGGGGGTTAACTATGGCTACACCTTC.

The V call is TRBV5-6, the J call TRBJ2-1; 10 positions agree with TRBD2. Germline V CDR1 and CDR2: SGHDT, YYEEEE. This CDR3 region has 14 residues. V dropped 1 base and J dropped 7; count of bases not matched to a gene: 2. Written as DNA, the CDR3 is TGTGCCAGCAGCTTGAGCGGGAGGGGTAATGAGCAGTTCTTC. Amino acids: CASSLSGRGNEQFF.

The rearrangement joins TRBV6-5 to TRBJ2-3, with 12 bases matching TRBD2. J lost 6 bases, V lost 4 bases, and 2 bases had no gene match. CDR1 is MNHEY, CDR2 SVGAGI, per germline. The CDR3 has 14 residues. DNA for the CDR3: TGTGCCAGCAGTTCCGGGACTAGCGGGGATACGCAGTATTTT. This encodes CASSSGTSGDTQYF.

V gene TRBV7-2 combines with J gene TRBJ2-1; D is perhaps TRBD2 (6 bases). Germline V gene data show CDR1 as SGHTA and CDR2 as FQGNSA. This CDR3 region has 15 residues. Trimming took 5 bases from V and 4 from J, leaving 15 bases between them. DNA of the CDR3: TGTGCCAGCAGCGCTGGACTATGGGCTTACAATGAGCAGTTCTTC. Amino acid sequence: CASSAGLWAYNEQFF.

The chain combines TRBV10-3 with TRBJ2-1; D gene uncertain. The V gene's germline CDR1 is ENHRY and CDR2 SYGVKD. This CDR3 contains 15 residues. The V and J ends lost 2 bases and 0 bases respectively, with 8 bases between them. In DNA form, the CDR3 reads TGTGCCATCAGTGAGGGCGATAGCTCCTACAATGAGCAGTTCTTC. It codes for CAISEGDSSYNEQFF.

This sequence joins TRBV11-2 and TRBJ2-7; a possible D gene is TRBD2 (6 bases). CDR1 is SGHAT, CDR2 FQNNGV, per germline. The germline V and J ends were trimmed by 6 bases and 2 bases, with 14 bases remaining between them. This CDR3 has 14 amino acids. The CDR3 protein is CASSWGSGTYEQYF. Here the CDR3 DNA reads TGTGCCAGCAGTTGGGGTAGCGGTACCTACGAGCAGTACTTC.

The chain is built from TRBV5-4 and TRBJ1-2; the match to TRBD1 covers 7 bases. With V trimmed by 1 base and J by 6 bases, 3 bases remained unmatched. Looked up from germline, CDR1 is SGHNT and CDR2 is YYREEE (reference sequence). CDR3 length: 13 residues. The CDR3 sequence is CASSLKGADGYTF. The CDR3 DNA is TGTGCCAGCAGCTTGAAGGGGGCGGATGGCTACACCTTC.

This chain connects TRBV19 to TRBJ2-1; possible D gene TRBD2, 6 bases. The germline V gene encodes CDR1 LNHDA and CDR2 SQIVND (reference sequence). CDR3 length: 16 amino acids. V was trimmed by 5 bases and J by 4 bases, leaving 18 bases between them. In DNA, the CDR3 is TGTGCCAGTAGTCCCGTCGGGGGAGAAGCGTACAATGAGCAGTTCTTC. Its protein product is CASSPVGGEAYNEQFF. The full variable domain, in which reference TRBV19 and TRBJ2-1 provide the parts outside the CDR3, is DGGITQSPKYLFRKEGQNVTLSCEQNLNHDAMYWYRQDPGQGLRLIYYSQIVNDFQKGDIAEGYSVSREKKESFPLTVTSAQKNPTAFYLCASSPVGGEAYNEQFFGPGTRLTVL.

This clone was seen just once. The CDR3 DNA reads as TGTGCCAGCAGCGCAGAACACTACAATGAGCAGTTCTTC. Translation: CASSAEHYNEQFF. The chain recombines TRBV9 with TRBJ2-1; D is unresolved. The V and J ends lost 3 bases and 3 bases respectively, with 7 bases between them. In germline, CDR1 is SGDLS, CDR2 YYNGEE. This CDR3 comprises 13 residues.

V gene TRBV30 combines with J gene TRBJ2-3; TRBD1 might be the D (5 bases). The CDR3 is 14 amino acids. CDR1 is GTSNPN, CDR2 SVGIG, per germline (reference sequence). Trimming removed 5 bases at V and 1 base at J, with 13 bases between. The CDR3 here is CAWLTAPGTDTQYF. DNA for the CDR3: TGTGCCTGGCTGACAGCACCCGGCACAGATACGCAGTATTTT.

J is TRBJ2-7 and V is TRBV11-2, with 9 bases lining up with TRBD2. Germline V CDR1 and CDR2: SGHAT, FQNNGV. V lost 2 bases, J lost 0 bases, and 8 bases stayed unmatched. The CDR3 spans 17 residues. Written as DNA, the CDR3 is TGTGCCAGCAGCTTAAGCTCGCCTAGCGGGGCCTCCTACGAGCAGTACTTC. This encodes CASSLSSPSGASYEQYF.

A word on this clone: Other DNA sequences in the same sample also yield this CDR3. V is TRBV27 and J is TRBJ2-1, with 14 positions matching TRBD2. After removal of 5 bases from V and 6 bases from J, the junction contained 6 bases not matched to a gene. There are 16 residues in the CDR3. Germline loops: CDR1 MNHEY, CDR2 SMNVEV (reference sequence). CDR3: CASSLGLAGGFNEQFF. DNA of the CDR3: TGTGCCAGCAGTCTCGGACTAGCGGGAGGTTTCAATGAGCAGTTCTTC.

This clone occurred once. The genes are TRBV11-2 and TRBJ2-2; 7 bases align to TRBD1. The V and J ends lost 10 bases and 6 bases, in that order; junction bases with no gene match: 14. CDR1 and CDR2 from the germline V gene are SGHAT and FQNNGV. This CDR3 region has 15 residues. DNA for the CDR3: TGTGCCACCAGGGTGCAGGGGGATAGGGCCGGGGAGCTGTTTTTT. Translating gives CATRVQGDRAGELFF.